This T cell receptor beta chain was recorded in a study of blood T cell repertoires in COVID-19. Across the whole study: Sites in the United States, Italy and Spain provided acute and convalescent COVID-19 samples. T cells, B-cell-depleted T cells, or PBMCs supplied cDNA or gDNA.

This CDR3 spans 13 amino acids. Germline V gene data show CDR1 as MNHEY and CDR2 as SMNVEV (reference sequence). The ends were cut back, 2 bases at V and 7 bases at J, with 12 bases in the middle. Methods used by the authors: Using reference gene primer amplification, nucleated cell counts were estimated. The protocol was immunoSEQ multiplex PCR, while the TCRdb copy is restricted to in-frame clones and leaves out a portion. D and trimming come from the DNA, and the V and J calls and clone size come from that table. The sample carries 130,000 to 150,000 clones, about four fifths recorded once. Sequencing was carried out using peripheral blood. The sequence was obtained from a human donor with acute or convalescent COVID-19. The donor label of this sample is uncertain. The chain is built from TRBV27 and TRBJ2-7; a possible D gene is TRBD2 (5 bases). The CDR3 DNA reads TGTGCCAGCAGTTTAAGTAGCGTGGGGGAGCAGTACGTC. Translating it yields CASSLSSVGEQYV.